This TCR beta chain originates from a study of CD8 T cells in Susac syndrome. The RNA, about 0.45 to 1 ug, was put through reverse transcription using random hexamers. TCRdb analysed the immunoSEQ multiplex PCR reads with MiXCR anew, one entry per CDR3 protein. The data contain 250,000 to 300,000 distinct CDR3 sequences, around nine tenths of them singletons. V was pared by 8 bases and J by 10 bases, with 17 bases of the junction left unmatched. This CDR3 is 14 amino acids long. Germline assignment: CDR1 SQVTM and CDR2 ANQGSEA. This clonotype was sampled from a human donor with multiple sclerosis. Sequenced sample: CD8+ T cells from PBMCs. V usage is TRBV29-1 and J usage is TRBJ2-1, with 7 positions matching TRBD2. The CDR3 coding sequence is TGCAGCCCAACCCTGGCGGGGGTTCCAGGAGAGCAGTTCTTC. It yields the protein CSPTLAGVPGEQFF.